Listed below are T cell receptor beta chains from one sample, sequenced in a study of cytomegalovirus exposure and HLA in healthy donors. Clones were read by immunoSEQ multiplex PCR, and TCRdb kept only the in-frame ones, dropping some. The repertoire holds approximately 100,000 clones, with around 80% as singletons. The sample consisted of PBMCs. The receptors come from a woman aged 35 to 49 in good health and CMV-seronegative. The CDR3 runs from the conserved cysteine through the conserved F or W. The order of the fields is V gene, D gene, J gene, clone size, CDR3 DNA, CDR3 protein. A D gene is named only where the DNA matches it firmly. Clone size is given for some rows only: seen once, a few or many times, or a class if the clone is expanded.

>TRBV7-2|TRBD1|TRBJ2-7|.
TGTGCCAGCAGCTTAGCCTCTTGGGACAGGGCCAACGAGCAGTACTTC
CASSLASWDRANEQYF
>TRBV7-9|TRBD2|TRBJ2-5|few
TGTGCCAGCATTGACGGGACTAGTTTTTGGGAGACCCAGTACTTC
CASIDGTSFWETQYF
>TRBV6-5|.|TRBJ2-7|.
TGTGCCAGCCGACATCGACAAGCCTACGAGCAGTACTTC
CASRHRQAYEQYF
>TRBV7-2|.|TRBJ1-4|.
TGTGCCAGCAGCTTAGGCCCACCTACAGGCCAGGGGGAAAAACTGTTTTTT
CASSLGPPTGQGEKLFF
>TRBV7-8|TRBD1|TRBJ2-7|.
TGTGCCAGCAGCTTGAGGACAGGGTCAGCCTACGAGCAGTACTTC
CASSLRTGSAYEQYF
>TRBV9|.|TRBJ1-1|.
TGTGCCAGCAGCTTGGAGGGGGGGGTGAACACTGAAGCTTTCTTT
CASSLEGGVNTEAFF
>TRBV30|TRBD1|TRBJ1-4|.
TGTGCCTGGACAACCCCGACAGGGATTAATGAAAAACTGTTTTTT
CAWTTPTGINEKLFF
>TRBV5-1|.|TRBJ1-4|.
TGCGCCAGCAGCTTAACGACATCAACTAATGAAAAACTGTTTTTT
CASSLTTSTNEKLFF
>TRBV6-6|.|TRBJ2-2|once
TGTGCCAGCAGTTTAGTTTTCCCCGGGGAGCTGTTTTTT
CASSLVFPGELFF
>TRBV19|.|TRBJ1-1|.
TGTGCCAGTAGTACAACAGGGCAAGCTTTCTTT
CASSTTGQAFF
>TRBV2|.|TRBJ2-5|.
TGTGCCAGCAGTCCCCAATTGGGGGGGCCGCAAGAGACCCAGTACTTC
CASSPQLGGPQETQYF
>TRBV15|.|TRBJ1-2|.
TGTGCCACCAGCAGAGCCGCGGGGGGGGTGGGTGGCTACACCTTC
CATSRAAGGVGGYTF
>TRBV7-2|.|TRBJ2-4|few
TGTGCCAGCAGCTTCAATGGGGGGATAGCCAAAAACATTCAGTACTTC
CASSFNGGIAKNIQYF
>TRBV4-1|.|TRBJ2-7|.
TGCGCCAGCAGCCCCCGGACAGACTCCTACGAGCAGTACTTC
CASSPRTDSYEQYF
>TRBV5-5|.|TRBJ1-5|.
TGTGCCAGCAGCCAATCGGGGGATAATCAGCCCCAGCATTTT
CASSQSGDNQPQHF
>TRBV7-8|TRBD2|TRBJ2-7|.
TGTGCCTCCCGGGGCGGGAGGGGGTACGAGCAGTACTTC
CASRGGRGYEQYF
>TRBV5-1|TRBD1|TRBJ2-7|.
TGCGCCAGCAGCTTGGAGGGGGCCGACGAGCAGTACTTC
CASSLEGADEQYF
>TRBV28|.|TRBJ1-1|once
TGTGCCAGTAGAGGGATCACTGAAGCTTTCTTT
CASRGITEAFF
>TRBV19|TRBD1|TRBJ1-4|.
TGTGCCAGTAGTATAAGCAGGGGGTCTAATGAAAAACTGTTTTTT
CASSISRGSNEKLFF
>TRBV6-4|.|TRBJ1-5|few
TGTGCCAGCAGTGATGCCAGGGATAGCAATCAGCCCCAGCATTTT
CASSDARDSNQPQHF
>TRBV10-3|.|TRBJ1-1|.
TGTGCCATCAGTGGGGCAACTGGGCAGGTTGGGACTGAAGCTTTCTTT
CAISGATGQVGTEAFF
>TRBV10-1|.|TRBJ2-7|.
TGCGCCAGCAGTCCTAGTCGTTTCCCCTACGAGCAGTACTTC
CASSPSRFPYEQYF
>TRBV30|TRBD2|TRBJ2-5|.
TGTGCCTGGAGTGTACGGGCTGGGAGGGGGACCCAGTACTTC
CAWSVRAGRGTQYF
>TRBV29-1|TRBD2|TRBJ2-1|.
TGCAGCGAGATGACTAGCGGGACACACAATGAGCAGTTCTTC
CSEMTSGTHNEQFF
>TRBV28|.|TRBJ2-2|few
TGTGGGGCTCGATGGAACACCGGGGAGCTGTTTTTT
CGARWNTGELFF
>TRBV9|.|TRBJ1-4|.
TGTGCCAGCAGCGTAGCCCATGAGGGACTCGGTGATGAAAAACTGTTTTTT
CASSVAHEGLGDEKLFF
>TRBV28|TRBD2|TRBJ2-7|once
TGTGCCAGCAGAGCGCGGGCGGGGGGCAGAGCCTACGAGCAGTACTTC
CASRARAGGRAYEQYF
>TRBV6-5|.|TRBJ2-3|.
TGTGCCAGCAGAAAGACAGGGACTAGCACAGATACGCAGTATTTT
CASRKTGTSTDTQYF
>TRBV4-2|TRBD2|TRBJ2-2|.
TGTGCCAGCAGCCAGGGACTAGCGGGAGGGGGGACCGGGGAGCTGTTTTTT
CASSQGLAGGGTGELFF
>TRBV7-2|TRBD1|TRBJ1-3|.
TGTGCCAGCAGCCTCGACAGGGGGCTAGGAAACACCATATATTTT
CASSLDRGLGNTIYF
>TRBV4-3|TRBD1|TRBJ1-3|.
TGCGCCAGCAGCCGAAACGACAGGGGGATTGGTGGAAACACCATATATTTT
CASSRNDRGIGGNTIYF
>TRBV7-9|TRBD1|TRBJ1-2|few
TGTGCCAGCAGCTTAGCGGACAGGACGTGGGGTGCAGGGGACTATGGCTACACCTTC
CASSLADRTWGAGDYGYTF
>TRBV7-2|.|TRBJ2-3|.
TGTGCCAGCAGAAAAACTGGGGGAGGAGCTAGCACAGATACGCAGTATTTT
CASRKTGGGASTDTQYF
>TRBV27|.|TRBJ1-5|.
TGTGCCAGCAGTCCCCGGGTTGGGGGGGTGAATGGCAATCAGCCCCAGCATTTT
CASSPRVGGVNGNQPQHF
>TRBV5-1|.|TRBJ1-2|.
TGCGCCAGCAGCTTGGGACAGCCTGAGGACTATGGCTACACCTTC
CASSLGQPEDYGYTF
>TRBV6-5|TRBD1|TRBJ1-5|.
TGTGCCAGCAGTTACTCGTTAGGGGGCCTCAATCAGCCCCAGCATTTT
CASSYSLGGLNQPQHF
>TRBV11-2|TRBD2|TRBJ2-7|.
TGTGCCAGCAGCTTAGGCGGGGTCGGGGGGTACGAGCAGTACTTC
CASSLGGVGGYEQYF
>TRBV4-3|.|TRBJ1-1|.
TGCGCCAGCAGCCAAGATCCCAGGGGGAACACTGAAGCTTTCTTT
CASSQDPRGNTEAFF
>TRBV6-5|.|TRBJ2-6|.
TGTGCCAGCAGTTACCAGGGCCTCTCTGGGGCCAACGTCCTGACTTTC
CASSYQGLSGANVLTF
>TRBV7-2|.|TRBJ1-1|.
TGTGCCAGCGGAGGAGGCCCTGGCACTGAAGCTTTCTTT
CASGGGPGTEAFF
>TRBV19|.|TRBJ2-7|.
TGTGCCAGTACCTCAAGGGTTGGACTCTACGAGCAGTACTTC
CASTSRVGLYEQYF
>TRBV4-2|TRBD2|TRBJ2-2|.
TGTGCCAGCAGCCAAGAGGGGGGGAGGTACACCGGGGAGCTGTTTTTT
CASSQEGGRYTGELFF
>TRBV7-9|.|TRBJ2-7|.
TGTGCCAGCACCTCCCTCGGAGGGAGCTCCTACGAGCAGTACTTC
CASTSLGGSSYEQYF
>TRBV4-3|.|TRBJ1-2|.
TGCGCCAGCAGCCCCCAGGGTACAGGGATTGGATATGGCTACACCTTC
CASSPQGTGIGYGYTF
>TRBV5-3|TRBD1|TRBJ2-3|.
TGTGCCAGAAGCAAAACAGGGGCCGGGGTCTGCGATACGCAGTATTTT
CARSKTGAGVCDTQYF
>TRBV18|TRBD1|TRBJ1-3|.
TGTGCCAGCTCACCTACCTCAGAGGACAGGGCAATTTACTCTGGAAACACCATATATTTT
CASSPTSEDRAIYSGNTIYF
>TRBV5-1|.|TRBJ2-3|.
TGCGCCAGCAGCTCAACAGGACTGGGAGGACGAGATACGCAGTATTTT
CASSSTGLGGRDTQYF
>TRBV4-3|.|TRBJ1-1|.
TGCGCCAGCAGCCAAGATTTCACAGGCACCTATGAAGCTTTCTTT
CASSQDFTGTYEAFF
>TRBV6-1|TRBD1|TRBJ2-7|.
TGTGCCAGCAGTGAACACCGGGACAGCCGATACGAGCAGTACTTC
CASSEHRDSRYEQYF
>TRBV29-1|.|TRBJ1-1|once
TGCAGCGTTGATCCGGGGAGCGAAGCTTTCTTT
CSVDPGSEAFF
>TRBV7-6|.|TRBJ1-5|.
TGTGCCAGCAGCGGGGACATGAATCAGCCCCAGCATTTT
CASSGDMNQPQHF
>TRBV19|TRBD1|TRBJ2-2|.
TGTGCCAGTAGTCCGCGACAGGGGGCGAGGACCGGGGAGCTGTTTTTT
CASSPRQGARTGELFF
>TRBV28|.|TRBJ1-1|once
TGTGCCAGCAGTTCGACCCCCTACAGGGCCAGTGAAGCTTTCTTT
CASSSTPYRASEAFF